This entry features one TCR beta chain sequence. The specificity of this receptor is unknown. No quality values exist for individual bases; no much larger clone is one base distant. This sample is part of a study of cytomegalovirus exposure and HLA in healthy donors (TCRdb year 2017). Regarding the complete study: An earlier analysis of 587 of the donors reported 276 Gb of sequence data and 100 million to 120 million unique TCR beta sequences obtained from approximately 180 million T cells. Roughly 300 gigabases of sequencing data and some 85 million unique TCR sequences were included in an early release covering several hundred HLA-typed donors. The study combined high-throughput TCR immunosequencing, statistical association of individual TCRs with disease status, and machine learning to predict cytomegalovirus infection status. A later genetic analysis took genome-wide SNP genotypes for about three fifths of the roughly 670 donors and used that subset as a discovery cohort. All discovery cohort repertoires had been generated using a single sequencing platform. Across approximately 400 genotyped donors of the cohort, an average of approximately 200,000 unique TCR beta nucleotide sequences per donor were sequenced, and around 20% of those sequences were non-productive. Rather than drawing on any new phenotypic data, the later analysis identified candidate immune exposures from TCR beta sequences and the way those sequences occurred across donors. HLA typing included class I and class II loci at four-digit resolution. The study aimed to test whether signatures of past pathogen exposure could be identified by cataloging public T cell receptors. Typing coverage differed by locus: A, B, C, DRB1 and DQB1 were typed in roughly 629-630 donors, DQA1 in 500 to 550, DPA1 in roughly 590, and DPB1 in 472. About five DR-DQ haplotypes were handled as single units for association and clustering because linkage in the cohort was strong. A later analysis re-examined previously published TCR beta repertoires from roughly 720 donors and added high-resolution HLA genotyping to investigate patterns of TCR occurrence. Alongside the repertoire data, information on donor age, sex, ethnicity and CMV serostatus was compiled. An earlier analysis of 587 of the donors used high-throughput TCR beta sequencing to judge whether each TCR beta V gene segment behaved as functional or pseudogenic. Besides the first cohort of approximately 710 subjects, a separate validation cohort made up of 120 different subjects was used. Using immunosequencing, the study profiled T cell repertoires from around 680 subjects and related those repertoires to cytomegalovirus serostatus. Among the approximately 400 genotyped donors, 75% to 90% belonged to the genetic ancestry cluster associated with self-reported Caucasian donors.

The receptor library was made with the immunoSEQ multiplex PCR assay. A mixture of 60 forward primers for TCR Vbeta segments and 13 reverse primers for TCR Jbeta segments was used in the multiplex PCR. Amplification of the CDR3 region of rearranged TCR beta genes was performed with a multiplex PCR assay on genomic DNA. Amplified TCR beta libraries were sequenced as 87-base-pair reads on the Illumina HiSeq System. As for the authors' bioinformatics: In a later analysis, tens of millions of unique TCR beta chains were counted across the 500 to 700 repertoires, and about 10 million of these chains were shared by at least two donors. Raw reads were error-corrected and collapsed into unique sequences with a nearest-neighbor algorithm that merged closely related sequences to remove PCR and sequencing errors. V, D and J gene segments were assigned by aligning CDR3 sequences to IMGT reference sequences. For a sequence to be retained, at least a six-nucleotide match to both a V gene segment and a J gene segment was required. Rearrangements were classified as productive when the CDR3 lacked stop codons and remained in frame with V and J, and all other rearrangements were classified as non-productive. Following IMGT convention, CDR3 was defined as the stretch from the second conserved V-encoded cysteine up to the conserved J-encoded phenylalanine. Sequences without an unambiguous match to a single V gene segment were excluded from the earlier analysis of about 630 of the donors. An earlier analysis of almost 600 of the donors classified V segments as functional when productive rearrangements were above 56.7% and as segregating when the standard deviation between donors was above 5%. A statistical classification framework was built for diagnosing cytomegalovirus status from the catalog of TCR beta chain sequences. A later analysis assigned V and J genes by comparing TCR nucleotide sequences with IMGT/GENE-DB human TR gene sequences. The TCRdist pipeline was used in a later analysis to assign CDR3 sequences and most-parsimonious VDJ recombination scenarios. In a later analysis, each TCR beta chain was defined by its CDR3 amino acid sequence together with its V-gene family, and reads lacking a unique V-gene family were excluded. To address suspected cross-contamination and a sequencing artifact, a later analysis removed 450 to 700 highly shared, low-generation-probability nucleotide sequences. For each public chain, a later analysis derived a clonal expansion index from normalized ranks of inferred template counts within each repertoire. A later analysis computed generation probabilities with a VDJ recombination model fitted to out-of-frame rearrangements, and checked the results against IGoR. A later analysis scored TCR-TCR, TCR-HLA and TCR-CMV co-occurrence with hypergeometric tests, applying a repertoire-size bias correction to TCR pairs. In a later analysis, false discovery rates were estimated by permuting HLA or CMV assignments 20 times. In a later analysis, co-occurring TCRs were grouped with DBSCAN, and TCRdist sequence similarity was added when clustering was performed within HLA-allele-positive subsets. Repertoires with fewer than 30,000 or more than 120,000 public chains were left out of co-occurrence clustering, as were about 5 repertoires with anomalous nucleotide sharing. TCRdb holds this immuneACCESS table with in-frame rearrangements only. Some clones are missing; in checked studies, unresolved V genes explain under half, and the rest has no known cause. The DNA gave D and trimming, while V, J and clone size come from that table. Here the sample has 60,000 to 90,000 clones; 70% to 85% occur a single time. The ten largest account for around 18% of the sample.

V is shortened by 2 bases, J by 8 bases, and the region joining them spans 15 bases. Sequences MNHNS (CDR1) and SASEGT (CDR2) are obtained from the germline V gene. Including the terminal cysteine and phenylalanine, the CDR3 comprises 14 residues. Just CDR3 DNA is preserved here, 42 bases in frame from base 1. Overall results and qualifications from the work: It was suggested by the authors that the approach could potentially be generalized to other disease states and immunological phenotypes. In a later analysis, the rate of TCR association differed among HLA loci, with DRB1 alleles having the most associated TCRs and HLA-C alleles having the fewest. In an earlier analysis of around 600 of the donors, most TCR beta V segments were observed in productive rearrangements about 87% or about 30% of the time, broadly matching IMGT annotations. According to a later analysis, parvovirus B19, influenza, CMV and Epstein-Barr virus appeared linked to several top co-occurrence clusters. When HLA alleles, especially DR and DQ, strongly co-occurred, attributing TCR associations to individual alleles was difficult. Sequencing depth was assumed to be roughly uniform across donors in the presence/absence analyses, though that assumption may not hold. This cohort had only TCR beta chains sequenced, and the lack of alpha or paired-chain data limited which features could be detected. Most TCR sequences were seen in very few donors, while some public TCRs were found in many individuals. Some 15 rarely observed V segments, including chromosome 9 orphons, were excluded from the earlier analysis of several hundred of the donors because counts were too low. Correlated functional status among segregating V segments might reflect linkage disequilibrium, but an unknown experimental factor could not be ruled out. A later genetic analysis associated a missense DCLRE1C variant with V-gene and J-gene trimming of TCR beta chains, and an independent cohort replicated the association. The 87-base-pair reads could not distinguish some IMGT-functional V segments, including TRBV6-2 and TRBV6-3, so those segments were excluded. In a later analysis, HLA-associated TCR beta chains were found to be more clonally expanded and to have lower generation probabilities than equally common non-associated chains. For the cohort, immune exposure information was limited to CMV serostatus. Specific HLA alleles were associated with 18,000 or so TCR beta sequences at a false discovery rate of 0.05 in a later analysis. Compared with the roughly 710-donor mean, donors in an Asian-associated ancestry cluster had fewer N-insertions in productive TCRs, according to a later genetic analysis. The classifier was reported to diagnose cytomegalovirus status with high specificity and sensitivity in both the original cohort and the validation cohort. A total of around 150 TCR beta chains were listed by the study as associated with cytomegalovirus. A group of highly shared sequence variants was considered likely to be a technical artifact of the sequencing pipeline. In vitro tests confirmed that three of the cytomegalovirus-associated TCR beta chains recognize cytomegalovirus antigens. Because some donors lacked HLA typing at each locus, the association tests relied only on the typed subset. According to a later analysis, most CMV-associated TCR beta chains appeared to be HLA-restricted, and the HLA associations seemed to be driven largely by CMV exposure. A further reported finding was that TCR beta sequences accurately predicted the HLA-A and HLA-B alleles for most subjects in the first cohort.

The cohort consisted of hundreds of healthy bone marrow donors. At the time of sampling, all cohort members were nominally healthy, though unrecorded immune exposures were likely present. The donor was CMV seropositive and belonged to the group of more than 250 seropositive cohort members. Each donor provided a peripheral blood sample, and peripheral blood mononuclear cells were used for TCR beta sequencing. Genomic DNA was extracted from the blood cell samples with the Qiagen DNeasy Blood Extraction Kit. This clonotype originated in a man between 65 and 80 years old in good health and CMV-seropositive. Sequenced material: PBMCs. The sequence joins TRBV6-1 to TRBJ1-2; the D region possibly corresponds to TRBD1 (5 bases align). The CDR3 in this case is CASSEMADSRGYTF. The DNA sequence is as follows: TGTGCCAGCAGTGAAATGGCTGACAGCCGGGGCTACACCTTC.